The clone carrying this TCR beta chain was detected only once. Its antigen is unknown. This entry is derived from a study of OX40 agonist ivuxolimab in advanced cancers. About the study: All patients had ivuxolimab intravenously every 2 weeks at 0.01 to 10 mg/kg. The dose-escalation cohort was around 83% male, with a mean age of approximately 61 years, ranging roughly 20 to 80. Whole-study results and caveats: Circulating CD4+ and CD8+ T cells showed clonal expansion by week 6 at 0.1 to 3.0 mg/kg. Part of the nonresponder group also had normalized T-cell clonal expansion that was low.

Germline CDR1 is SGHAT and CDR2 is FQNNGV. CDR3 size: 12 residues. The trim removed 5 bases at V and 8 bases at J, leaving 4 bases unmatched. Profiling relied on immunoSEQ multiplex PCR, and the TCRdb table lists in-frame clones only, not all of them. The table shows over 70,000 clones, with about 87% occurring only once. The V call is TRBV11-2, the J call TRBJ1-2; 8 nucleotides match TRBD1. Sequenced here: CD4+ or CD8+ T cells sorted from blood, sampled in a trial of the OX40 agonist ivuxolimab. This sequence originates from an adult with an advanced solid tumor such as melanoma, head and neck, liver or kidney cancer. In DNA form, the CDR3 reads TGTGCCAGCAGCCGGACAGGGAGCGGCTACACCTTC. This translates into CASSRTGSGYTF.